This T cell receptor (beta chain) was recorded in a study of blood T cell repertoires in COVID-19. Study-level background: Some COVID-19 samples were acute and others convalescent; all came from the United States, Italy and Spain. Nucleic acid was either cDNA or gDNA, and it came from T cells, B-cell-depleted T cells, or PBMCs.

Cohorts were determined from participant-reported clinical history. Here immunoSEQ multiplex PCR was the method, and the copy in TCRdb shows in-frame clones only, minus some. The table lists some 300,000 clones, about 90% of them singletons. This clone was seen once. This CDR3 region has 15 residues. Trimming left V 2 bases short and J 3 bases short, with 11 bases between. Looked up from germline, CDR1 is SGHTA and CDR2 is FQGNSA. The genes are TRBV7-2 and TRBJ2-1; a weak D match, TRBD2 (7 bases). The specimen was PBMCs or T cells enriched from blood (not recorded which). The receptor was derived from a woman in her thirties who had recovered from COVID-19. The CDR3 region is CASSLTGGHYNEQFF. CDR3 nucleotides: TGTGCCAGCAGCTTAACGGGGGGCCACTACAATGAGCAGTTCTTC.